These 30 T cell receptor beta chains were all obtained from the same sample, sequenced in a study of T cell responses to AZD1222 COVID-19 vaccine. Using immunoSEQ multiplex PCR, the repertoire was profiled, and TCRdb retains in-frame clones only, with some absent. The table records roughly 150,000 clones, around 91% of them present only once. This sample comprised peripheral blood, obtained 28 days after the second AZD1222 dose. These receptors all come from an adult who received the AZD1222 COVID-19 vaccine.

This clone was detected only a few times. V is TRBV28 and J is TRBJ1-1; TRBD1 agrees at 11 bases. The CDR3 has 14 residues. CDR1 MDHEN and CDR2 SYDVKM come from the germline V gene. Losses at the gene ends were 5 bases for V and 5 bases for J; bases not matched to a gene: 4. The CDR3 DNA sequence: TGTGCCAGCAGTCGGGACAGGGGGACAACTGAAGCTTTCTTT. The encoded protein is CASSRDRGTTEAFF.

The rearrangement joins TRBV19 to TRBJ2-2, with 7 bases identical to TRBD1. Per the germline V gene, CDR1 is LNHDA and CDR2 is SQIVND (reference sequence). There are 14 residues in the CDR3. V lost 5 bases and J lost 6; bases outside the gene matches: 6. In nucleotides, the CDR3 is TGTGCCAGTAGTTCGACAGGGATAGCCGGGGAGCTGTTTTTT. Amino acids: CASSSTGIAGELFF.

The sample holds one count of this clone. For the CDR3, the DNA is TGTGCCAGCTCACTCAACAAAGGGGGGTTGACAGGGTTGAACGAGCAGTACTTC. Translation gives CASSLNKGGLTGLNEQYF. The chain couples TRBV18 to TRBJ2-7, with D possibly TRBD1 on 7 matching bases. V was shortened by 4 bases and J by 5 bases, with 27 bases between the two germline ends. Germline V lookup: CDR1 KGHSH, CDR2 LQKENI. The CDR3 is 18 residues long.

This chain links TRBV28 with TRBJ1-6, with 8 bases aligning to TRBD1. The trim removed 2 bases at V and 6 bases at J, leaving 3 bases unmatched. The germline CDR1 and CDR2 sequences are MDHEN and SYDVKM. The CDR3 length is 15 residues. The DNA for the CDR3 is TGTGCCAGCAGTTTAGGACAGGGCGGTAATTCACCCCTCCACTTT. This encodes CASSLGQGGNSPLHF.

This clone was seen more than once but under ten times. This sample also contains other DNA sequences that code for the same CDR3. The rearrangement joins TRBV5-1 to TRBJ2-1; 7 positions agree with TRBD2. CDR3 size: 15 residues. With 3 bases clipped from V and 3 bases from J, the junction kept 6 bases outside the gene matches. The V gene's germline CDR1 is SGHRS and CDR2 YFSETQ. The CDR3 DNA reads TGCGCCAGCAGCTCAGGACTAGACGGCTACAATGAGCAGTTCTTC. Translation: CASSSGLDGYNEQFF. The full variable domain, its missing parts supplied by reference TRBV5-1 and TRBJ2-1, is KAGVTQTPRYLIKTRGQQVTLSCSPISGHRSVSWYQQTPGQGLQFLFEYFSETQRNKGNFPGRFSGRQFSNSRSEMNVSTLELGDSALYLCASSSGLDGYNEQFFGPGTRLTVL.

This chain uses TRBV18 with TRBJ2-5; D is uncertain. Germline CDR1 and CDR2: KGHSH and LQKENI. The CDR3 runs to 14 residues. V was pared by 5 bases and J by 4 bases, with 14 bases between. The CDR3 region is CASSSRVIGETQYF. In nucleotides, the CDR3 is TGTGCCAGCTCATCCCGGGTGATTGGAGAGACCCAGTACTTC.

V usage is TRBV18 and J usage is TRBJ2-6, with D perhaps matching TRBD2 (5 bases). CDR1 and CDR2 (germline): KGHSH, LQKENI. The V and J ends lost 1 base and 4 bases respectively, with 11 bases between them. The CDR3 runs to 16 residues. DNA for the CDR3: TGTGCCAGCTCACCACAAGGACTTCAGGGGGCCAACGTCCTGACTTTC. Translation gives CASSPQGLQGANVLTF.

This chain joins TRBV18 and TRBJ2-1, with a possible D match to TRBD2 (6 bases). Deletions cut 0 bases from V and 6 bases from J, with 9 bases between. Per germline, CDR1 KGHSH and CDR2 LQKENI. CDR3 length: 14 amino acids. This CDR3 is CASSPPRLVNEQFF. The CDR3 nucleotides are TGTGCCAGCTCACCACCGAGACTAGTCAATGAGCAGTTCTTC.

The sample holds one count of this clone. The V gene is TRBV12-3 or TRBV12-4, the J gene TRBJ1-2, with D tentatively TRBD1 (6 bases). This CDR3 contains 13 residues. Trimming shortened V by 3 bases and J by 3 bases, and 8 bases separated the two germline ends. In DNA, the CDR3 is TGTGCCAGCAGTTTTCACAGGGACTATGGCTACACCTTC. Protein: CASSFHRDYGYTF.

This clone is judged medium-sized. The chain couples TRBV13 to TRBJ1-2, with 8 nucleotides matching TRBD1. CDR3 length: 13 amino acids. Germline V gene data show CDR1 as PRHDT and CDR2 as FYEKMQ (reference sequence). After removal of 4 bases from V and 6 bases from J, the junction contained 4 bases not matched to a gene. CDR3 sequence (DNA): TGTGCCAGCAGCTCACGGACAGGGAATGGCTACACCTTC. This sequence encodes CASSSRTGNGYTF.

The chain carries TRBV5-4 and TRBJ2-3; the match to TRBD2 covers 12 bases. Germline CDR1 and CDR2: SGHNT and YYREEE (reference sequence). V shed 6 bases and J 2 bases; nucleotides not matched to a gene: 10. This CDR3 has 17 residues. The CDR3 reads CASNPTSGGAPTDTQYF. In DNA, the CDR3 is TGTGCCAGCAACCCGACTAGCGGGGGTGCTCCCACAGATACGCAGTATTTT. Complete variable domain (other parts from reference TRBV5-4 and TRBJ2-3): ETGVTQSPTHLIKTRGQQVTLRCSSQSGHNTVSWYQQALGQGPQFIFQYYREEENGRGNFPPRFSGLQFPNYSSELNVNALELDDSALYLCASNPTSGGAPTDTQYFGPGTRLTVL.

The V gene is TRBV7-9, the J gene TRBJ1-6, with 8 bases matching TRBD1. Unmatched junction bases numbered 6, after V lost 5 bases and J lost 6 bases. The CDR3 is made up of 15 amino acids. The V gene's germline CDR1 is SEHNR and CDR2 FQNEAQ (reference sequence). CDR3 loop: CASSRGTGGNSPLHF. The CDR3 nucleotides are TGTGCCAGCAGCAGAGGGACAGGAGGTAATTCACCCCTCCACTTT.

CDR3 nucleotides: TGTGCCTGGAAAGGGGCCGGGACAGGGAACTATGGCTACACCTTC. It codes for CAWKGAGTGNYGYTF. This sequence joins TRBV30 and TRBJ1-2, with TRBD1 matching 9 bases. J was trimmed by 2 bases and V by 4 bases; bases with no gene match: 8. The CDR3 runs to 15 residues. The germline V gene has CDR1 GTSNPN and CDR2 SVGIG (reference sequence).

Written as DNA, the CDR3 is TGTGCCAGCAGTTTGACCGGGCCTACCTCCTCCTACAATGAGCAGTTCTTC. This codes for CASSLTGPTSSYNEQFF. V usage is TRBV27 and J usage is TRBJ2-1; D ambiguous. Trimming took 3 bases from V and 0 from J, leaving 15 bases between them. Germline CDR1 and CDR2: MNHEY and SMNVEV (reference sequence). There are 17 residues in the CDR3.

The CDR3 sequence is CASSVQGATGNTIYF. The CDR3 nucleotides read TGTGCCAGCAGCGTACAGGGGGCGACAGGAAACACCATATATTTT. The V gene is TRBV9, the J gene TRBJ1-3; 8 nucleotides agree with TRBD1. The V and J ends lost 1 base and 4 bases, in that order; junction bases with no gene match: 4. The germline CDR1 and CDR2 sequences are SGDLS and YYNGEE. CDR3 length equals 15 residues.

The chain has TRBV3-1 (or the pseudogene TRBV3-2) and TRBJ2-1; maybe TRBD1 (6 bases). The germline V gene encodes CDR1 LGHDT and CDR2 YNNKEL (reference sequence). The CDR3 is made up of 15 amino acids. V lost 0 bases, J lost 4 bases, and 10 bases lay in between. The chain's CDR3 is CASSQETGPYNEQFF. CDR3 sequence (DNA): TGTGCCAGCAGCCAAGAGACAGGCCCGTACAATGAGCAGTTCTTC.

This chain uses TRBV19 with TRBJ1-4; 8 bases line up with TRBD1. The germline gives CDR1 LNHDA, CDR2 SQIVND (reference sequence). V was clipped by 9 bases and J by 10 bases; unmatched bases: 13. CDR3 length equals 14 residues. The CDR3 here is CASQEAATGGKLFF. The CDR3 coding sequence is TGTGCCAGCCAAGAAGCTGCAACAGGGGGAAAACTGTTTTTT.

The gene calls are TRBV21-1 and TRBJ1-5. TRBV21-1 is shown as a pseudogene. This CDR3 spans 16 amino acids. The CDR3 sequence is CASSKGWDVGNQPQHF. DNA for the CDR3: TGTGCCAGCAGCAAAGGGTGGGATGTGGGCAATCAGCCCCAGCATTTT.

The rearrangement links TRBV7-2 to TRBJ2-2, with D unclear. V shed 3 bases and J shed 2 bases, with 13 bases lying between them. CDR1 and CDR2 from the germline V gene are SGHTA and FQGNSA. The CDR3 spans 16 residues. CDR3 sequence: CASSFRGARNTGELFF. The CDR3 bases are TGTGCCAGCAGCTTTCGTGGTGCAAGAAACACCGGGGAGCTGTTTTTT.

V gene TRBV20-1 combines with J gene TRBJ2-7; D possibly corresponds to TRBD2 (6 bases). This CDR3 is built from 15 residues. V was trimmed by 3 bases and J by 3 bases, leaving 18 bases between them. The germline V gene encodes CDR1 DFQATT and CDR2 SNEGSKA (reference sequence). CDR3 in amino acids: CSASSGSRLVYEQYF. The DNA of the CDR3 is TGCAGTGCTAGTAGCGGTTCCCGCCTGGTCTACGAGCAGTACTTC.

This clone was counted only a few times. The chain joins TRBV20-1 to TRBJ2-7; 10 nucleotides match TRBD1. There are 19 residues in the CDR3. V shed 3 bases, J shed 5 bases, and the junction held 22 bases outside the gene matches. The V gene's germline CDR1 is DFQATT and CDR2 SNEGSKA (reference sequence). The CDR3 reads CSASRTGRTGGILTNEQYF. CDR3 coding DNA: TGCAGTGCTAGTCGGACAGGGAGGACAGGGGGGATACTAACTAACGAGCAGTACTTC.

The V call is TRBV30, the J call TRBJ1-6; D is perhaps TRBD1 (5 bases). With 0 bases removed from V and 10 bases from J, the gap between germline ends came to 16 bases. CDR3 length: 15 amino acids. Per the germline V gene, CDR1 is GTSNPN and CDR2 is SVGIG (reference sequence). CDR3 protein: CAWSVRRDGRSPLHF. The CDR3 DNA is TGTGCCTGGAGTGTAAGGCGGGACGGAAGATCACCCCTCCACTTT.

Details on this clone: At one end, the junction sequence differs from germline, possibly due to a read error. Here the CDR3 DNA reads TGTGCTAGCAGCCCGCAGGGGGGAGTCCAAGAGACCCAGTACTTC. Encoded protein: CASSPQGGVQETQYF. The chain has TRBV7-7 and TRBJ2-5; D is possibly TRBD1 (7 bases). Germline lookup yields CDR1 SSHAT and CDR2 FNYEAQ (reference sequence). This CDR3 has 15 amino acids.

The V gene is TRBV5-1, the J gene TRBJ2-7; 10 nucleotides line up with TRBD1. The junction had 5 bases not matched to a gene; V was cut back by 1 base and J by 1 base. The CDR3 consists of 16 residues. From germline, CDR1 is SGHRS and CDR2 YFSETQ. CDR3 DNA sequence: TGCGCCAGCAGCTTGTCCCCGGGACAGGGGTCCTACGAGCAGTACTTC. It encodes CASSLSPGQGSYEQYF.

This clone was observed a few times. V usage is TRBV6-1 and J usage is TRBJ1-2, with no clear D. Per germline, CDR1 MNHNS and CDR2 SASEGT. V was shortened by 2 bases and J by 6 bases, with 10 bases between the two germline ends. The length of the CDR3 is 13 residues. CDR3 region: CASSEPVMNGYTF. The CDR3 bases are TGTGCCAGCAGTGAACCAGTTATGAATGGCTACACCTTC.

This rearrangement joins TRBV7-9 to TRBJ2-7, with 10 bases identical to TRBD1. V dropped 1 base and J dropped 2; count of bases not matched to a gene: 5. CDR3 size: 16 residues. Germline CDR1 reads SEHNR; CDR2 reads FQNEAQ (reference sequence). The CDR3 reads CASSLVGTGEAYEQYF. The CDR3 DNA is TGTGCCAGCAGCTTAGTAGGGACAGGGGAGGCCTACGAGCAGTACTTC.

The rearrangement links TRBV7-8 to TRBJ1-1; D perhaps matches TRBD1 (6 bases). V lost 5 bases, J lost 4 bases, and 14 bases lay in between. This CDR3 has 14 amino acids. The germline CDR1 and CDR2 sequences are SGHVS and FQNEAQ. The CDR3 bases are TGTGCCAGCAGCCAAGGGGGTTCGAGCACTGAAGCTTTCTTT. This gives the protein CASSQGGSSTEAFF.

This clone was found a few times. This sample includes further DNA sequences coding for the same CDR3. The CDR3 loop reads CASSAQGNTEAFF. CDR3 DNA sequence: TGTGCCAGCAGCGCCCAGGGGAACACTGAAGCTTTCTTT. The chain links TRBV7-9 to TRBJ1-1, with D maybe TRBD1 (5 bases). This CDR3 comprises 13 residues. CDR1 and CDR2 (germline): SEHNR, FQNEAQ (reference sequence). Trimming pared 5 bases from V and 1 base from J, leaving 8 bases between. The whole variable domain, filled in from reference TRBV7-9 and TRBJ1-1, reads DTGVSQNPRHKITKRGQNVTFRCDPISEHNRLYWYRQTLGQGPEFLTYFQNEAQLEKSRLLSDRFSAERPKGSFSTLEIQRTEQGDSAMYLCASSAQGNTEAFFGQGTRLTVV.

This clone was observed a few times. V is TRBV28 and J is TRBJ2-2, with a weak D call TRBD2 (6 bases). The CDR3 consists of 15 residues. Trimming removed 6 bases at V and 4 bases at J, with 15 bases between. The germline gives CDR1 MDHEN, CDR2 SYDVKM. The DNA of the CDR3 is TGTGCCAGCAGATCCGGCCTCGGGGGCACCGGGGAGCTGTTTTTT. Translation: CASRSGLGGTGELFF.

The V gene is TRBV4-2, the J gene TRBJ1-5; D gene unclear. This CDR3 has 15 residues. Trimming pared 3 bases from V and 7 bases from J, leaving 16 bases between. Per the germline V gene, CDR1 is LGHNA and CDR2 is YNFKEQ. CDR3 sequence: CASSQIFSQWQPQHF. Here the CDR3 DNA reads TGTGCCAGCAGCCAGATTTTCTCCCAGTGGCAGCCCCAGCATTTT.